These 18 T cell receptor beta chains originate from one sample sequenced in a study of lymphopenia after photon versus proton radiotherapy. Sequenced by immunoSEQ multiplex PCR; TCRdb stores in-frame clones only, minus some. Of around 20,000 clones in the sample, 80% to 95% were seen once. The source was peripheral blood, collected from a patient treated with proton-based radiotherapy. Source of these receptors: a woman aged 65 to 85 with pancreatic cancer. Some clones in this sample may be carry-over from other donors' samples.

The chain is built from TRBV7-2 and TRBJ2-2; 9 nucleotides match TRBD2. Germline V gives CDR1 SGHTA, CDR2 FQGNSA. This CDR3 is built from 14 residues. After removal of 6 bases from V and 5 bases from J, the junction contained 4 bases not matched to a gene. The CDR3 DNA reads TGTGCCAGCAGGGTAGCGGGAGAAACCGGGGAGCTGTTTTTT. Protein product: CASRVAGETGELFF.

This chain links TRBV19 with TRBJ1-5, with 7 bases aligning to TRBD1. In germline, CDR1 is LNHDA, CDR2 SQIVND (reference sequence). V lost 6 bases and J lost 4; bases outside the gene matches: 6. There are 14 residues in the CDR3. CDR3 in amino acids: CASRQDRENQPQHF. The CDR3 DNA is TGTGCCAGTAGACAAGACAGGGAAAATCAGCCCCAGCATTTT.

V is TRBV28 and J is TRBJ2-7, with 10 bases identical to TRBD2. The CDR3 is 14 amino acids. Germline V gene lookup returns CDR1 MDHEN and CDR2 SYDVKM. Trimming took 5 bases from V and 4 from J; bases not matched to a gene: 5. CDR3 residues: CASSVPGLAYEQYF. CDR3 sequence (DNA): TGTGCCAGCAGTGTCCCGGGACTAGCGTACGAGCAGTACTTC.

The chain combines TRBV6-4 with TRBJ2-3; D may be TRBD1 (6 bases). Germline V gene data show CDR1 as MRHNA and CDR2 as SNTAGT. The length of the CDR3 is 15 residues. The V and J ends lost 3 bases and 4 bases respectively, with 14 bases between them. The CDR3 bases are TGTGCCAGCAGTGATGGAAACAGGGCCCCAGATACGCAGTATTTT. This encodes CASSDGNRAPDTQYF.

This chain links TRBV29-1 with TRBJ2-2; 12 bases agree with TRBD2. From germline, CDR1 is SQVTM and CDR2 ANQGSEA. The CDR3 loop spans 15 amino acids. V shed 6 bases and J 6 bases; nucleotides not matched to a gene: 8. The CDR3 protein is CSVPPSGRAAGELFF. CDR3 bases: TGCAGCGTGCCCCCTAGCGGGAGGGCCGCCGGGGAGCTGTTTTTT.

The V and J genes are TRBV7-9 and TRBJ1-2; D may be TRBD1 (5 bases). V lost 1 base, J lost 4 bases, and 16 bases lay in between. The CDR3 totals 16 residues. Per germline, CDR1 SEHNR and CDR2 FQNEAQ (reference sequence). CDR3 nucleotides: TGTGCCAGCAGCTTAGATTTTGGCAGGGAAGCCTATGGCTACACCTTC. Amino acid sequence: CASSLDFGREAYGYTF.

The table lists this clone with a count of one. Here the CDR3 reads CAWSVLTYEQYF. The CDR3 nucleotides are TGTGCCTGGAGTGTACTAACCTACGAGCAGTACTTC. The rearrangement joins TRBV30 to TRBJ2-7; D unresolved. This CDR3 is built from 12 residues. Germline CDR1 and CDR2: GTSNPN and SVGIG (reference sequence). Trimming took 0 bases from V and 2 from J, leaving 5 bases between them.

In its sample, this clone was seen once. This rearrangement joins TRBV18 to TRBJ1-1; 8 bases line up with TRBD1. The J segment lost 8 bases and the V segment lost 6 bases, leaving 11 bases of the junction unmatched. CDR1 and CDR2 (germline): KGHSH, LQKENI. The CDR3 is 14 amino acids. The CDR3 loop is CASSPNQGQEEAFF. Written as DNA, the CDR3 is TGTGCCAGCTCGCCTAACCAGGGACAGGAGGAAGCTTTCTTT.

The chain uses TRBV7-2 and TRBJ2-1; 9 bases match TRBD1. The CDR3 has 14 residues. Germline trimming cut 5 bases from V and 9 bases from J; bases unmatched to any gene: 8. Per the germline V gene, CDR1 is SGHTA and CDR2 is FQGNSA. As DNA, the CDR3 is TGTGCCAGCAGCGAGATAACAGGGGGCGGTGAGCAGTTCTTC. Protein sequence: CASSEITGGGEQFF.

This sequence joins TRBV9 and TRBJ2-3, with D maybe TRBD2 (6 bases). Deletions cut 3 bases from V and 2 bases from J, with 10 bases between. Germline V gives CDR1 SGDLS, CDR2 YYNGEE. This CDR3 has 14 residues. CDR3 region: CASSGTSLTDTQYF. CDR3 nucleotide sequence: TGTGCCAGCAGCGGTACTAGCCTCACAGATACGCAGTATTTT.

The CDR3 here is CASSDQGAGEKLFF. As DNA, the CDR3 is TGTGCCAGCAGTGATCAGGGGGCAGGCGAAAAACTGTTTTTT. The chain employs TRBV25-1 and TRBJ1-4, with 8 bases matching TRBD1. With 3 bases clipped from V and 8 bases from J, the junction kept 5 bases outside the gene matches. Germline loops: CDR1 MGHDK, CDR2 SYGVNS. The CDR3 is 14 amino acids.

The CDR3 here is CASSIDLDTYQPQHF. Here the CDR3 DNA reads TGTGCCAGTAGTATAGATTTGGACACCTATCAGCCCCAGCATTTT. The chain couples TRBV19 to TRBJ1-5; TRBD1 is a possible D gene (5 bases). Per the germline V gene, CDR1 is LNHDA and CDR2 is SQIVND (reference sequence). There are 15 residues in the CDR3. Trimming cost V 0 bases and J 5 bases, with 11 bases left between them.

The chain couples TRBV19 to TRBJ1-1, with 10 positions matching TRBD1. Germline loops: CDR1 LNHDA, CDR2 SQIVND (reference sequence). V gave up 10 bases and J gave up 6 bases; unmatched junction bases: 5. CDR3 length: 12 residues. CDR3 sequence (DNA): TGTGCCATCGGACAGGGGGGCTCTGAAGCTTTCTTT. Protein sequence: CAIGQGGSEAFF.

The chain has TRBV2 and TRBJ2-3, with TRBD1 matching 11 bases. CDR3 length: 16 residues. Trimming at V came to 1 base and at J to 9 bases, leaving 9 bases not matched to a gene. Germline lookup yields CDR1 SNHLY and CDR2 FYNNEI. CDR3 nucleotides: TGTGCCAGCAGTGAAGTATCCGGACAGGGGGCGCCCACGCAGTATTTT. This sequence encodes CASSEVSGQGAPTQYF.

The chain links TRBV28 to TRBJ2-7, with D perhaps matching TRBD1 or TRBD2 (5 bases each). The CDR3 totals 15 residues. Trimming pared 4 bases from V and 6 bases from J, leaving 19 bases between. Germline V gene data show CDR1 as MDHEN and CDR2 as SYDVKM. Here the CDR3 reads CASSSGGTGWFEQYF. The CDR3 nucleotides are TGTGCCAGCAGTTCAGGAGGAACAGGTTGGTTCGAGCAGTACTTC.

The genes are TRBV29-1 and TRBJ1-1, with unresolved D. Trimming removed 6 bases at V and 4 bases at J, with 15 bases between. Germline CDR1 is SQVTM and CDR2 is ANQGSEA. This CDR3 has 13 residues. The CDR3 loop is CSVLDSGGTEAFF. The CDR3, as DNA: TGCAGCGTCTTGGACTCGGGCGGCACTGAAGCTTTCTTT.

The chain employs TRBV5-1 and TRBJ2-3, with 7 bases lining up with TRBD2. J lost 4 bases, V lost 4 bases, and 9 bases had no gene match. Germline V gene data show CDR1 as SGHRS and CDR2 as YFSETQ. The CDR3 spans 15 residues. CDR3 protein: CASSIGGRESDTQYF. The CDR3 nucleotides read TGCGCCAGCAGCATCGGAGGGCGGGAGTCAGATACGCAGTATTTT.

The chain employs TRBV27 and TRBJ2-7, with 9 bases that match TRBD1. Germline CDR1 and CDR2: MNHEY and SMNVEV (reference sequence). This CDR3 comprises 14 residues. V lost 2 bases to trimming and J lost 4 bases; unmatched junction nucleotides: 3. CDR3 in amino acids: CASSLMGQGYEQYF. The CDR3 DNA is TGTGCCAGCAGTTTAATGGGACAGGGATACGAGCAGTACTTC.